This note documents a single TCR beta chain sequence. These data belong to a study of blood T cell repertoires in COVID-19. Methods used by the authors: Amplification of reference gene primers provided the estimated nucleated cell counts. The assay was immunoSEQ multiplex PCR, and TCRdb's table has in-frame clones only and misses some. V and J calls and clone size are copied from that table; D and trimming were computed from the DNA. The sample lists just over 75,000 clones; 75% to 90% were seen once. This CDR3 spans 14 amino acids. Trimming stripped 3 bases from V and 6 bases from J, with 15 bases between. The germline V gene encodes CDR1 LNHDA and CDR2 SQIVND (reference sequence).

The receptor's source is a man aged 55 to 69 with active or convalescent COVID-19. This chain links TRBV19 with TRBJ2-7; D perhaps matches TRBD2 (5 bases). Specimen: peripheral blood. The CDR3 reads CASSIRGIPREQYF. The CDR3 DNA is TGTGCCAGTAGTATTAGAGGGATCCCTCGCGAGCAGTACTTC. Full variable domain (missing parts from reference TRBV19 and TRBJ2-7): DGGITQSPKYLFRKEGQNVTLSCEQNLNHDAMYWYRQDPGQGLRLIYYSQIVNDFQKGDIAEGYSVSREKKESFPLTVTSAQKNPTAFYLCASSIRGIPREQYFGPGTRLTVT.